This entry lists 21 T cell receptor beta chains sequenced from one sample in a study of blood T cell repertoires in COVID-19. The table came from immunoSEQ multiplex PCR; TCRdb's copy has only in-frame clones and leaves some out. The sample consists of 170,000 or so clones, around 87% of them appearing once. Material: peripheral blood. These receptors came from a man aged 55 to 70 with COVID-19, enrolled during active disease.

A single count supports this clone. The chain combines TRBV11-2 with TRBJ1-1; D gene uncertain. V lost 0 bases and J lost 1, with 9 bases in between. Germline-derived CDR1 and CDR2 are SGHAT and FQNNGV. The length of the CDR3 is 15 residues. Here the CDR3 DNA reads TGTGCCAGCAGCTTAGATCACGTCAGGAACACTGAAGCTTTCTTT. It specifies CASSLDHVRNTEAFF.

CDR3 sequence (DNA): TGTGCCAGCAGCCCCCGGGGATCGGGGGCCAACGTCCTGACTTTC. Translating gives CASSPRGSGANVLTF. The V and J genes are TRBV11-2 and TRBJ2-6, with D possibly being TRBD2 (5 bases). The CDR3 length is 15 residues. V was cut by 5 bases and J by 4 bases, with 12 bases left in between. In germline, CDR1 is SGHAT, CDR2 FQNNGV.

CDR3 sequence: CASSLGGRSSSYEQYF. The CDR3 DNA sequence: TGCGCCAGCAGCTTGGGGGGCCGCAGTTCCTCCTACGAGCAGTACTTC. The J gene is TRBJ2-7, the V gene TRBV5-1, with D possibly matching TRBD1 (5 bases). Trimming cost V 0 bases and J 0 bases, with 13 bases left between them. Germline values: CDR1 SGHRS, CDR2 YFSETQ. The CDR3 sequence is 16 residues long. Full variable domain (remainder filled in from reference TRBV5-1 and TRBJ2-7): KAGVTQTPRYLIKTRGQQVTLSCSPISGHRSVSWYQQTPGQGLQFLFEYFSETQRNKGNFPGRFSGRQFSNSRSEMNVSTLELGDSALYLCASSLGGRSSSYEQYFGPGTRLTVT.

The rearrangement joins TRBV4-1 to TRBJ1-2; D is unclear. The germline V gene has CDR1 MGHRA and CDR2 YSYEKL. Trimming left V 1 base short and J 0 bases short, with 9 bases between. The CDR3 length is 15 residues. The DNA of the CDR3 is TGCGCCAGCAGCCAAGCATCAACTGCTAACTATGGCTACACCTTC. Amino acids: CASSQASTANYGYTF.

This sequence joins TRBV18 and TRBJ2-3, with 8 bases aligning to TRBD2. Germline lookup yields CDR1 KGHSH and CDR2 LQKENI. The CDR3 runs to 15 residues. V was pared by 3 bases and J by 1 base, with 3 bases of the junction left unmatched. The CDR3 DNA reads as TGTGCCAGCTCACCTTCTAGCGGGCGCACAGATACGCAGTATTTT. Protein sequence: CASSPSSGRTDTQYF.

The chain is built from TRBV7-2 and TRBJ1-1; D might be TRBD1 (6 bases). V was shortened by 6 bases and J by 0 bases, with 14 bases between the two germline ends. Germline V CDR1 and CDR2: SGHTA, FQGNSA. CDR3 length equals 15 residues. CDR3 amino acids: CASSYGQPMNTEAFF. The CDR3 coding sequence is TGTGCCAGCAGTTACGGACAGCCGATGAACACTGAAGCTTTCTTT.

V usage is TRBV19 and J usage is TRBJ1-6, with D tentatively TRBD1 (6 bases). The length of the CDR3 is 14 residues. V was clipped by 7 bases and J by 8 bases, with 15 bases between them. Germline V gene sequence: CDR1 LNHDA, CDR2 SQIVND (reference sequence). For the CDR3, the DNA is TGTGCCAGTACCGACAGGTTACCAGATTCACCCCTCCACTTT. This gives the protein CASTDRLPDSPLHF. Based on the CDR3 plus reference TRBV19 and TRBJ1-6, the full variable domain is DGGITQSPKYLFRKEGQNVTLSCEQNLNHDAMYWYRQDPGQGLRLIYYSQIVNDFQKGDIAEGYSVSREKKESFPLTVTSAQKNPTAFYLCASTDRLPDSPLHFGNGTRLTVT.

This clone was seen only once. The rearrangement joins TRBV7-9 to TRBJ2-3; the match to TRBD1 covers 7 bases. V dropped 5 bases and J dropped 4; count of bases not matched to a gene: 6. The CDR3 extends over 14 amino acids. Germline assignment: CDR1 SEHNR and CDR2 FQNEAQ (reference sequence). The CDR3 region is CASSLTGFADTQYF. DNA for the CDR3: TGTGCCAGCAGCCTGACAGGGTTTGCAGATACGCAGTATTTT.

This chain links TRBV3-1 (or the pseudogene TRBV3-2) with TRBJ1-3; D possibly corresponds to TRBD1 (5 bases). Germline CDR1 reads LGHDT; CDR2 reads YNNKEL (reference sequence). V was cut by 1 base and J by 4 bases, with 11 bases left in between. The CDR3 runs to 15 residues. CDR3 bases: TGTGCCAGCAGCCAAGGCAGGGCTTCGGGAAACACCATATATTTT. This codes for CASSQGRASGNTIYF.

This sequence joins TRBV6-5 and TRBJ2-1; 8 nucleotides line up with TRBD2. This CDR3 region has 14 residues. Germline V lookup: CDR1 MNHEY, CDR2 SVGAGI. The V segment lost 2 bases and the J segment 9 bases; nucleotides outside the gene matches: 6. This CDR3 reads CASSYQREIGEQFF. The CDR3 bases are TGTGCCAGCAGTTACCAGCGGGAGATCGGTGAGCAGTTCTTC.

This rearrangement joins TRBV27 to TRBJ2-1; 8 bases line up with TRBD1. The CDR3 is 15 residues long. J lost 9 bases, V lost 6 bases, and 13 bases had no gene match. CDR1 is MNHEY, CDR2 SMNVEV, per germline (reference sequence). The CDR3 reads CASSPFGTGLAEQFF. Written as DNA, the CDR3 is TGTGCCAGCAGCCCCTTCGGGACAGGCCTTGCTGAGCAGTTCTTC.

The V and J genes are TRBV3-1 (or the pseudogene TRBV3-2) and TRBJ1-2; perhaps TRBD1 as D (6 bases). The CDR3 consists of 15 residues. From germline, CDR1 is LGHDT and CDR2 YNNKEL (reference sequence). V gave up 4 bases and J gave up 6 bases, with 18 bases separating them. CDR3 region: CASSPKSTGGHGYTF. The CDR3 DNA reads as TGTGCCAGCAGCCCCAAATCGACAGGAGGACATGGCTACACCTTC.

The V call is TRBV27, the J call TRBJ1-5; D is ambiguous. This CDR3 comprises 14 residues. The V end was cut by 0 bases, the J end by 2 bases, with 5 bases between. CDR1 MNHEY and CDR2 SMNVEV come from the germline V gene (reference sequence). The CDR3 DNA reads TGTGCCAGCAGTTTATCTAGTGGCAATCAGCCCCAGCATTTT. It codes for CASSLSSGNQPQHF.

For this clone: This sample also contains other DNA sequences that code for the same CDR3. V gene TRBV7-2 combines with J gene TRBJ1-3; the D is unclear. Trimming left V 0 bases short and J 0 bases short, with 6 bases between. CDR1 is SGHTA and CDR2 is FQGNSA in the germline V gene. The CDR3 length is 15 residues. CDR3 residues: CASSLAPGSGNTIYF. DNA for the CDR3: TGTGCCAGCAGCTTAGCGCCCGGCTCTGGAAACACCATATATTTT.

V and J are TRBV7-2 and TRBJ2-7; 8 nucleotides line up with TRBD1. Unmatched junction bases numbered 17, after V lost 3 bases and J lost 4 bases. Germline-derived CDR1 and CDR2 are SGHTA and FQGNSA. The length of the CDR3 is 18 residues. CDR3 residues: CASSFLVSGSGGFYEQYF. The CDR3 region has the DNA TGTGCCAGCAGCTTCTTGGTATCGGGATCAGGGGGCTTTTACGAGCAGTACTTC.

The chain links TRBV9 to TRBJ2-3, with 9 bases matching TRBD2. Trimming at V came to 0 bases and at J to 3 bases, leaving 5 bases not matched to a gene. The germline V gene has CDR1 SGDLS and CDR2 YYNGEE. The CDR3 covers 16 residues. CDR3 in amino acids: CASSVVSSGGTDTQYF. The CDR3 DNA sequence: TGTGCCAGCAGCGTAGTAAGTAGCGGGGGAACAGATACGCAGTATTTT.

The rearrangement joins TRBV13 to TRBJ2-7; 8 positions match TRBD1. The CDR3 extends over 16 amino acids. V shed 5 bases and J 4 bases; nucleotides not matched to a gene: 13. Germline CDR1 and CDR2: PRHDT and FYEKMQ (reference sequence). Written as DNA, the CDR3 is TGTGCCAGCAGCCTCGGACAGGGCCCTGTTTTTTACGAGCAGTACTTC. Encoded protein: CASSLGQGPVFYEQYF.

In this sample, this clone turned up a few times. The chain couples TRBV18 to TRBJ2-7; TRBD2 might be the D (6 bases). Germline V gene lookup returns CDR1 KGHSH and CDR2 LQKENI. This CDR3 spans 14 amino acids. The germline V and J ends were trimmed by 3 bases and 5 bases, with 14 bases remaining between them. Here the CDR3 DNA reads TGTGCCAGCTCACCCGAGACTAGTTATAACGAGCAGTACTTC. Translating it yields CASSPETSYNEQYF.

This chain's CDR3 is CASRHRGRGNTGELFF. CDR3 bases: TGTGCCAGCAGACACCGCGGCAGGGGTAACACCGGGGAGCTGTTTTTT. J is TRBJ2-2 and V is TRBV3-1 (or the pseudogene TRBV3-2); tentative D call: TRBD1 (6 bases). Trimming stripped 6 bases from V and 2 bases from J, with 16 bases between. In germline, CDR1 is LGHDT, CDR2 YNNKEL (reference sequence). The CDR3 runs to 16 residues.

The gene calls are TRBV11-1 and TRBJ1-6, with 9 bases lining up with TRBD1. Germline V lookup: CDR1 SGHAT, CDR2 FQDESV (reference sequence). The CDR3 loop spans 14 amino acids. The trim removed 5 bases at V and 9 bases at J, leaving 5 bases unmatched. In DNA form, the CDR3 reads TGTGCCAGCAGCCTGGGACAGGGTTCTTCACCCCTCCACTTT. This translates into CASSLGQGSSPLHF.

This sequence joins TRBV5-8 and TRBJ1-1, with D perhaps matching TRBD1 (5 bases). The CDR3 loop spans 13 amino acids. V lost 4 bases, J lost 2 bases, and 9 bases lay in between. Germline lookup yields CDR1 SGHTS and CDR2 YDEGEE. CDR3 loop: CASSRDSNTEAFF. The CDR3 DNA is TGTGCCAGCAGCAGAGACAGTAACACTGAAGCTTTCTTT. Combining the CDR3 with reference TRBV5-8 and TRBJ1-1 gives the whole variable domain EAGVTQSPTHLIKTRGQQATLRCSPISGHTSVYWYQQALGLGLQFLLWYDEGEERNRGNFPPRFSGRQFPNYSSELNVNALELEDSALYLCASSRDSNTEAFFGQGTRLTVV.